This TCR beta chain was captured by sequencing in a study of shared clonotypes between healthy human individuals. The wider study: Per-donor plates numbered three CD4 naive, three CD4 memory, two CD8 naive and one CD8 memory. Study-wide points: The sole specimen, blood, was sampled, and tissue repertoires likely differ.

Assay used: immunoSEQ multiplex PCR; TCRdb lists only in-frame clones, some missing. The repertoire consists of some 1.5 million clones, with approximately 98% occurring once and the leading ten covering around 0.47%. Points on this clone: The target antigen is unknown.

CDR3 length equals 14 residues. Per germline, CDR1 SEHNR and CDR2 FQNEAQ (reference sequence). The V gene lost 5 bases and the J gene lost 5 bases, with 16 bases spanning the gap. Participating donors were healthy, HIV-negative adults free of recent acute infections or vaccinations. V gene TRBV7-9 combines with J gene TRBJ2-7; D gene uncertain. The receptor was isolated from a young man in good health. The sequenced sample was naive CD4+ T cells sorted from blood. Subset of the sample: CD45RA+ positively selected. This CDR3 reads CASSLIAKSHEQYF. DNA of the CDR3: TGTGCCAGCAGCCTAATAGCTAAGTCCCACGAGCAGTACTTC.